The 4 T cell receptor beta chains in this list originate from one sample, sequenced in a study of T cell responses to AZD1222 COVID-19 vaccine. The method was immunoSEQ multiplex PCR; TCRdb's version includes in-frame clones alone and lacks a portion of them. The sample lists some 70,000 clones, roughly 82% occurring once. The specimen comprised peripheral blood, sampled on day 0 of AZD1222 vaccination. The receptors were gathered from an adult in good health.

The chain uses TRBV2 and TRBJ1-4; TRBD1 matches at 9 bases. CDR3 length: 15 amino acids. The J segment lost 7 bases and the V segment lost 6 bases, leaving 9 bases of the junction unmatched. Germline CDR1 reads SNHLY; CDR2 reads FYNNEI. The CDR3 loop reads CASSSLTGGSEKLFF. The CDR3 nucleotides are TGTGCCAGCAGCTCCCTGACAGGGGGTAGTGAAAAACTGTTTTTT.

The V gene is TRBV21-1, the J gene TRBJ1-4. TRBV21-1 is recorded as a pseudogene. The CDR3 length is 15 residues. CDR3 residues: CASSTEPSSGEKLFF. CDR3 bases: TGTGCCAGCAGCACCGAGCCCTCCTCCGGTGAAAAACTGTTTTTT.

This chain connects TRBV28 to TRBJ1-2; 7 positions agree with TRBD1. This CDR3 is built from 13 residues. The trim removed 4 bases at V and 7 bases at J, leaving 6 bases unmatched. In germline, CDR1 is MDHEN, CDR2 SYDVKM. The CDR3 spells CASSSGTVRGYTF. For the CDR3, the DNA is TGTGCCAGCAGTTCAGGGACAGTACGTGGCTACACCTTC.

The gene calls are TRBV28 and TRBJ1-1; 11 positions agree with TRBD1. CDR3 size: 15 residues. The germline V gene encodes CDR1 MDHEN and CDR2 SYDVKM. V dropped 7 bases and J dropped 5; count of bases not matched to a gene: 9. The CDR3 is CASTFGGQGDTEAFF. CDR3 coding DNA: TGTGCCAGCACCTTTGGGGGACAGGGGGATACTGAAGCTTTCTTT.